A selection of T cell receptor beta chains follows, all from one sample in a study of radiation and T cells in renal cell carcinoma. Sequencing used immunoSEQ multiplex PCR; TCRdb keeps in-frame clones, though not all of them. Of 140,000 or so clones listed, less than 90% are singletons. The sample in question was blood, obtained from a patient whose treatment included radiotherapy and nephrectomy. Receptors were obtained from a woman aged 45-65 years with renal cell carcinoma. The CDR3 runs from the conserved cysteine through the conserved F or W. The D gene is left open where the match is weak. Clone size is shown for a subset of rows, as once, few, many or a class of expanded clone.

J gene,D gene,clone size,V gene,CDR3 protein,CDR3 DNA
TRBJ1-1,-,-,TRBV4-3,CASSREFGANTEAFF,TGCGCCAGCAGCCGAGAGTTCGGTGCGAACACTGAAGCTTTCTTT
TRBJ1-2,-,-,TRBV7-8,CASSLSVQGGYGYTF,TGTGCCAGCAGCCTATCCGTACAGGGAGGCTATGGCTACACCTTC
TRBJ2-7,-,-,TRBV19,CASSMVGGGTVSYEQYF,TGTGCCAGTAGTATGGTCGGGGGCGGGACAGTCTCCTACGAGCAGTACTTC
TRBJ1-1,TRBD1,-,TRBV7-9,CASSPGTGVNTEAFF,TGTGCCAGCAGTCCCGGGACAGGGGTAAACACTGAAGCTTTCTTT
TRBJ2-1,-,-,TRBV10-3,CAISHVGNNEQFF,TGTGCCATCAGTCACGTAGGAAACAATGAGCAGTTCTTC
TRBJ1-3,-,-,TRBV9,CASSVSQSSGNTIYF,TGTGCCAGCAGCGTCTCCCAGTCGTCTGGAAACACCATATATTTT
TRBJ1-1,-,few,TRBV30,CAWSVLDKWGEAFF,TGTGCCTGGAGTGTACTGGATAAATGGGGTGAAGCTTTCTTT
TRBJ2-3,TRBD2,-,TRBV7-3,CASSLSPSGRADTQYF,TGTGCCAGCAGCTTAAGTCCAAGCGGGAGGGCAGATACGCAGTATTTT
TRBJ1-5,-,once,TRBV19,CASSFNDQPQHF,TGTGCCAGTAGCTTTAACGATCAGCCCCAGCATTTT
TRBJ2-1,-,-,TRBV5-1,CASSLWSSHEQFF,TGCGCCAGCAGCTTGTGGTCAAGCCATGAGCAGTTCTTC
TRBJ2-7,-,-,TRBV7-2,CASSRSYEQYF,TGTGCCAGCAGCCGGTCCTACGAGCAGTACTTC
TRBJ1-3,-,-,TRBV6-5,CASSRTVGNTIYF,TGTGCCAGCAGTAGAACAGTGGGAAACACCATATATTTT
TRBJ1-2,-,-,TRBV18,CASSVGQRTNYGYTF,TGTGCCAGCTCAGTTGGACAGAGAACTAACTATGGCTACACCTTC
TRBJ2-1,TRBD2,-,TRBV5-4,CASSHIMGTSGYNEQFF,TGTGCCAGCAGCCACATAATGGGGACTAGCGGATACAATGAGCAGTTCTTC
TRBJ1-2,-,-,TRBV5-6,CASSLAETYSNYGYTF,TGTGCCAGCAGCTTGGCCGAAACGTATTCTAACTATGGCTACACCTTC
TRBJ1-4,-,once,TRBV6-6,CASSYSPGSEKLFF,TGTGCCAGCAGTTACTCCCCAGGGAGTGAAAAACTGTTTTTT
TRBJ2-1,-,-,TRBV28,CASSLAGGTYNEQFF,TGTGCCAGCAGTTTAGCAGGCGGGACATACAATGAGCAGTTCTTC
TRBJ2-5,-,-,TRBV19,CASATGPEVAQYF,TGTGCCAGCGCGACTGGCCCTGAGGTGGCCCAGTACTTC
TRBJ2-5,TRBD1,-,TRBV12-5,CASGLGDSYQETQYF,TGTGCTAGTGGTTTGGGGGACAGTTATCAAGAGACCCAGTACTTC
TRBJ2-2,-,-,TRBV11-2,CASSPNRQPRTGELFF,TGTGCCAGCAGCCCAAACAGGCAACCTCGGACCGGGGAGCTGTTTTTT
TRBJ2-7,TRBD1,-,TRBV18,CASSPSQGAIGEQYF,TGTGCCAGCTCACCATCTCAGGGGGCCATTGGAGAGCAGTACTTC
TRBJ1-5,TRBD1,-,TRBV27,CASDRDPYSNQPQHF,TGTGCCAGTGACAGGGACCCGTATAGCAATCAGCCCCAGCATTTT
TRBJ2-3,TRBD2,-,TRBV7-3,CASSSGAGLGTDTQYF,TGTGCCAGCAGCTCCGGAGCGGGATTGGGGACAGATACGCAGTATTTT
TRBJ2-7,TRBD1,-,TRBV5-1,CASSLSPGTGGTQYF,TGCGCCAGCAGCCTTAGTCCCGGGACAGGAGGAACGCAGTACTTC
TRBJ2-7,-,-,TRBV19,CASSIGLEYEQYF,TGTGCCAGTAGTATCGGACTGGAATACGAGCAGTACTTC
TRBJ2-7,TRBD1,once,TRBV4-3,CASSQDRTGKDEQYF,TGCGCCAGCAGCCAAGACCGGACAGGGAAGGACGAGCAGTACTTC
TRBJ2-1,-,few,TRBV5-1,CASSRSSNEQFF,TGCGCCAGCAGCCGTTCCTCCAATGAGCAGTTCTTC
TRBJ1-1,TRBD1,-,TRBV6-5,CASSYDGRQGQAFF,TGTGCCAGCAGTTACGATGGCCGACAGGGTCAGGCTTTCTTT
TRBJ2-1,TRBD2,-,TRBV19,CASSIGGLAGTTYNEQFF,TGTGCCAGTAGTATAGGCGGACTAGCGGGGACAACCTACAATGAGCAGTTCTTC
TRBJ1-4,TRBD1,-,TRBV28,CASSLGQVEKLFF,TGTGCCAGCAGTCTGGGACAGGTTGAAAAACTGTTTTTT